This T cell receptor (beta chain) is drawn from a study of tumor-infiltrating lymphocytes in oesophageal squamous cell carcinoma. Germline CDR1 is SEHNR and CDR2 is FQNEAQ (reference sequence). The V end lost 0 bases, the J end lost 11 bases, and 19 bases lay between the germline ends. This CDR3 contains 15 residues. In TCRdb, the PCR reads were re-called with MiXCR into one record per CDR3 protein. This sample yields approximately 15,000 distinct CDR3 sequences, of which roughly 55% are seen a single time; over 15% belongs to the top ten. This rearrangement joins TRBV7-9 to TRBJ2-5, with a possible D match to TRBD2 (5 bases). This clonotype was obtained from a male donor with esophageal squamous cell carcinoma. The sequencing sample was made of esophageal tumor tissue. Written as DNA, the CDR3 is TGTGCCAGCAGCTTAGCCCAATGGGCATACGAGCGGCAGTACTTC. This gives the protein CASSLAQWAYERQYF.